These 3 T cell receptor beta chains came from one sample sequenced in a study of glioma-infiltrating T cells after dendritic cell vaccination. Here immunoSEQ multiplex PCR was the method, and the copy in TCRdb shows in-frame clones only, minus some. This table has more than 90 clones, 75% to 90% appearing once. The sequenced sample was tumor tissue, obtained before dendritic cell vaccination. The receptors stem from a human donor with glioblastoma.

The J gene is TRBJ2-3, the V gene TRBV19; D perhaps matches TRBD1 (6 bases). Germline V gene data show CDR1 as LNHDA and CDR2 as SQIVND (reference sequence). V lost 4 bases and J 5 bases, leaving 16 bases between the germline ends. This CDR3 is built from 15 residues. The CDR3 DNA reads TGTGCCAGTAGTAACAGGGTGGGGTTTGAAGATACGCAGTATTTT. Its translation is CASSNRVGFEDTQYF. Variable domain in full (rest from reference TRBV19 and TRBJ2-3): DGGITQSPKYLFRKEGQNVTLSCEQNLNHDAMYWYRQDPGQGLRLIYYSQIVNDFQKGDIAEGYSVSREKKESFPLTVTSAQKNPTAFYLCASSNRVGFEDTQYFGPGTRLTVL.

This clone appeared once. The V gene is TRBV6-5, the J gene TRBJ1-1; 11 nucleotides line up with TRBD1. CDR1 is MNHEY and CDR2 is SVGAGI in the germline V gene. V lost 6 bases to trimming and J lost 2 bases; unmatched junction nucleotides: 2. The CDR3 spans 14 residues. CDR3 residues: CASRGTGGNTEAFF. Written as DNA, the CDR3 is TGTGCCAGCAGAGGGACAGGGGGAAACACTGAAGCTTTCTTT.

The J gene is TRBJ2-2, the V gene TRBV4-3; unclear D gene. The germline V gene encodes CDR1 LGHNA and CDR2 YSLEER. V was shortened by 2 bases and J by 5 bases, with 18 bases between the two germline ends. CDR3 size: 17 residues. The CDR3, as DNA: TGCGCCAGCAGCCAACTTATTCGACACGGAAATACCGGGGAGCTGTTTTTT. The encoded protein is CASSQLIRHGNTGELFF.